These 8 T cell receptor beta chains were sequenced from one sample in a study of technical replicates of blood from a few donors. Assay: immunoSEQ multiplex PCR; the TCRdb copy retains only in-frame clones and omits some. Of about 82,000 clones listed, around 96% are singletons. The specimen sequenced was T cells isolated from PBMCs. The receptors come from a human donor in good health.

This sequence joins TRBV9 and TRBJ2-3; TRBD2 matches 7 bases. Germline values: CDR1 SGDLS, CDR2 YYNGEE. The CDR3 extends over 15 amino acids. V lost 2 bases, J lost 3 bases, and 6 bases stayed unmatched. CDR3 sequence reads: CASSVSGIVTDTQYF. CDR3 DNA: TGTGCCAGCAGCGTCAGCGGGATAGTTACAGATACGCAGTATTTT.

CDR3 amino acids: CASHTGFGSYEQYF. CDR3 coding DNA: TGTGCCAGCCACACAGGGTTTGGGTCCTACGAGCAGTACTTC. The chain combines TRBV6-5 with TRBJ2-7; tentative D call: TRBD1 (6 bases). V was trimmed by 8 bases and J by 1 base, leaving 15 bases between them. CDR1 is MNHEY and CDR2 is SVGAGI in the germline V gene. CDR3 size: 14 residues.

This clone was found once. This chain links TRBV4-1 with TRBJ2-5, with 9 bases identical to TRBD1. Germline lookup yields CDR1 MGHRA and CDR2 YSYEKL. With V trimmed by 5 bases and J by 5 bases, 9 bases remained unmatched. The CDR3 has 15 residues. CDR3 in DNA: TGCGCCAGCAGCATTAGGGACAGGGAGCGGGAGACCCAGTACTTC. Its protein product is CASSIRDRERETQYF.

V and J are TRBV28 and TRBJ2-7; TRBD2 aligns across 13 bases. V trimming: 11 bases; J trimming: 5 bases; junction bases outside the gene matches: 6. CDR3 length: 13 residues. The germline V gene encodes CDR1 MDHEN and CDR2 SYDVKM. The CDR3 coding sequence is TGTGCCTGTGGACTAGCGGGAGAGCACGAGCAGTACTTC. Residues: CACGLAGEHEQYF.

The chain couples TRBV10-3 to TRBJ2-5; weak D call: TRBD2 (7 bases). With 0 bases removed from V and 5 bases from J, the gap between germline ends came to 19 bases. Germline assignment: CDR1 ENHRY and CDR2 SYGVKD. This CDR3 region has 17 residues. The CDR3 nucleotides read TGTGCCATCAGTGAGTCTGGGGGGGCGTTGATCACGGAGACCCAGTACTTC. Translation gives CAISESGGALITETQYF.

This chain uses TRBV9 with TRBJ2-5; D might be TRBD1 (5 bases). The CDR3 runs 13 residues. Trimming stripped 0 bases from V and 8 bases from J, with 11 bases between. The germline V gene has CDR1 SGDLS and CDR2 YYNGEE. The CDR3 coding sequence is TGTGCCAGCAGCGTAGAAGGTGGGGCTACCCAGTACTTC. It codes for CASSVEGGATQYF.

This sequence joins TRBV19 and TRBJ2-3; TRBD2 might be the D (5 bases). Deletions cut 6 bases from V and 2 bases from J, with 15 bases between. Per the germline V gene, CDR1 is LNHDA and CDR2 is SQIVND (reference sequence). This CDR3 region has 15 residues. The CDR3 coding sequence is TGTGCCAGTAGCAACCTAGGACTTGACACAGATACGCAGTATTTT. It translates to CASSNLGLDTDTQYF.

This sequence joins TRBV19 and TRBJ2-1; TRBD2 matches 12 bases. The CDR3 consists of 16 residues. Germline values: CDR1 LNHDA, CDR2 SQIVND (reference sequence). V lost 8 bases, J lost 4 bases, and 9 bases stayed unmatched. The CDR3 coding sequence is TGTGCCAGTGCTTCTCTAACTAGCGGGAGGTACAATGAGCAGTTCTTC. Translated: CASASLTSGRYNEQFF.